These T cell receptor beta chains were read from a single sample in a study of identical twins. TCRdb re-called the 5' RACE reads with MiXCR, one entry per CDR3 protein. Of fewer than 900,000 distinct CDR3 sequences detected, less than 25% appear once; the ten largest clones hold approximately 4.3%. The sample also formed part of further work on T cells expressing NK-cell markers.

Sequenced material: PBMCs. The receptors come from a woman aged 18-29 years in good health. Both conserved end residues are part of each CDR3. D genes are given only for firm matches. Not all rows give a size; the values are once, few, many and, for expanded clones, a class.

D gene: NA
clone size: NA
V gene: TRBV5-5
J gene: TRBJ2-5
CDR3 DNA: TGTGCCAGCAGCTTTGGGACGCAGAACCAAGAGACCCAGTACTTC
CDR3 protein: CASSFGTQNQETQYF

D gene: NA
clone size: NA
V gene: TRBV10-3
J gene: TRBJ2-7
CDR3 DNA: TGTGCCATCAGTGTTAGGCGCGACTCCTACGAGCAGTACTTC
CDR3 protein: CAISVRRDSYEQYF

D gene: TRBD2
clone size: NA
V gene: TRBV10-3
J gene: TRBJ2-3
CDR3 DNA: TGTGCCAGCCTGCCTAGCGGGGGATACACAGATACGCAGTATTTT
CDR3 protein: CASLPSGGYTDTQYF

D gene: NA
clone size: NA
V gene: TRBV5-5
J gene: TRBJ2-4
CDR3 DNA: TGTGCCAGCAGCGGTAATAGGGACATTCAGTACTTC
CDR3 protein: CASSGNRDIQYF

D gene: NA
clone size: few
V gene: TRBV20-1
J gene: TRBJ2-2
CDR3 DNA: TGCAGTGCAAATACCTTTTGGGGACGGTCCGAAGAGCTGTTTTTT
CDR3 protein: CSANTFWGRSEELFF

D gene: TRBD2
clone size: many
V gene: TRBV12-3/TRBV12-4
J gene: TRBJ2-1
CDR3 DNA: TGTGCTAGCAGCTTTGGGACTAGCAATGAGCAGTTCTTC
CDR3 protein: CASSFGTSNEQFF

D gene: NA
clone size: NA
V gene: TRBV5-5
J gene: TRBJ2-1
CDR3 DNA: TGTGCCAGCAGCTTGCTTTTTGGGCGCGCCGGCTCCTACAATGAGCAGTTCTTC
CDR3 protein: CASSLLFGRAGSYNEQFF

D gene: TRBD1
clone size: few
V gene: TRBV10-2
J gene: TRBJ2-1
CDR3 DNA: TGCGCCACCGGAGGACAGGGTCGCAATGAGCAGTTCTTC
CDR3 protein: CATGGQGRNEQFF

D gene: TRBD1
clone size: few
V gene: TRBV6-5
J gene: TRBJ2-1
CDR3 DNA: TGTGCCAGCAGTTACTCGAGGGGGCTCTACAATGAGCAGTTCTTC
CDR3 protein: CASSYSRGLYNEQFF

D gene: TRBD2
clone size: NA
V gene: TRBV5-1
J gene: TRBJ2-1
CDR3 DNA: TGCGCCAGCAGCTTGGAGGGGACTAAGGTGGGGAATGAGCAGTTCTTC
CDR3 protein: CASSLEGTKVGNEQFF

D gene: TRBD1
clone size: once
V gene: TRBV10-3
J gene: TRBJ2-3
CDR3 DNA: TGTGCCATCAGGTCGGGACAGTCTAGCACAGATACGCAGTATTTT
CDR3 protein: CAIRSGQSSTDTQYF

D gene: TRBD1
clone size: few
V gene: TRBV7-9
J gene: TRBJ2-1
CDR3 DNA: TGTGCCAGCAGCTTAGGCGACAGGGCCACAAGTGAGCAGTTCTTC
CDR3 protein: CASSLGDRATSEQFF

D gene: NA
clone size: NA
V gene: TRBV4-3
J gene: TRBJ2-7
CDR3 DNA: TGCGCCAGCAGCCAAGCTTCAGGGGCGGGGCCCTACGAGCAGTACTTC
CDR3 protein: CASSQASGAGPYEQYF

D gene: TRBD1
clone size: few
V gene: TRBV12-3/TRBV12-4
J gene: TRBJ1-1
CDR3 DNA: TGTGCCAGCAGTTGGCGACAGGGTTTTAACACTGAAGCTTTCTTT
CDR3 protein: CASSWRQGFNTEAFF

D gene: NA
clone size: NA
V gene: TRBV20-1
J gene: TRBJ2-6
CDR3 DNA: TGCAGTGCTAGAGGGGGCACTGGGGCCAACGTCCTGACTTTC
CDR3 protein: CSARGGTGANVLTF

D gene: TRBD1
clone size: many
V gene: TRBV5-1
J gene: TRBJ2-3
CDR3 DNA: TGCGCCAGCAGCCCGAGGACAGGTCCCGCAGATACGCAGTATTTT
CDR3 protein: CASSPRTGPADTQYF

D gene: TRBD1
clone size: NA
V gene: TRBV9
J gene: TRBJ1-1
CDR3 DNA: TGTGCCAGCAGCGTAGAGGGGGCCACTGAAGCTTTCTTT
CDR3 protein: CASSVEGATEAFF

D gene: TRBD1
clone size: NA
V gene: TRBV20-1
J gene: TRBJ2-7
CDR3 DNA: TGCAGTGCTAGCGACAGGGTAGACGAGCAGTACTTC
CDR3 protein: CSASDRVDEQYF

D gene: NA
clone size: NA
V gene: TRBV2
J gene: TRBJ2-1
CDR3 DNA: TGTGCCAGCAGTCTTCCGCACGGCGAGCAGTTCTTC
CDR3 protein: CASSLPHGEQFF

D gene: TRBD2
clone size: few
V gene: TRBV7-2
J gene: TRBJ2-7
CDR3 DNA: TGTGCCAGCAGCTTACTGACTAGCGGAGCCTACGAGCAGTACTTC
CDR3 protein: CASSLLTSGAYEQYF

D gene: NA
clone size: many
V gene: TRBV15
J gene: TRBJ1-1
CDR3 DNA: TGTGCCACCAGCCAGTCATGGACTGAAGCTTTCTTT
CDR3 protein: CATSQSWTEAFF

D gene: TRBD1
clone size: few
V gene: TRBV12-5
J gene: TRBJ2-5
CDR3 DNA: TGTGCTAGTGTTAAGGACAGGGCCCAAGAGACCCAGTACTTC
CDR3 protein: CASVKDRAQETQYF

D gene: TRBD1
clone size: NA
V gene: TRBV4-2
J gene: TRBJ2-2
CDR3 DNA: TGTGCCAGCAGCCCCCCCGGGACAGCGAACACCGGGGAGCTGTTTTTT
CDR3 protein: CASSPPGTANTGELFF

D gene: NA
clone size: NA
V gene: TRBV12-3/TRBV12-4
J gene: TRBJ1-2
CDR3 DNA: TGTGCCAGCAGCTTAAGGACAGTTCTTCGCTACACCTTC
CDR3 protein: CASSLRTVLRYTF

D gene: TRBD2
clone size: NA
V gene: TRBV20-1
J gene: TRBJ2-3
CDR3 DNA: TGCAGTGCTAGGAAGATTAGCGGGAGTGTTACAGATACGCAGTATTTT
CDR3 protein: CSARKISGSVTDTQYF

D gene: NA
clone size: few
V gene: TRBV7-6
J gene: TRBJ2-7
CDR3 DNA: TGTGCCAGCGCCTCAGAGCAGTACTTC
CDR3 protein: CASASEQYF

D gene: NA
clone size: few
V gene: TRBV11-3
J gene: TRBJ2-3
CDR3 DNA: TGTGCCAGCTCGGCTCGGATCCCTAGCACAGATACGCAGTATTTT
CDR3 protein: CASSARIPSTDTQYF

D gene: NA
clone size: many
V gene: TRBV12-3/TRBV12-4
J gene: TRBJ2-7
CDR3 DNA: TGTGCCAGCAGTCCCGCGAGCCACGAGCAGTACTTC
CDR3 protein: CASSPASHEQYF

D gene: NA
clone size: NA
V gene: TRBV7-9
J gene: TRBJ2-7
CDR3 DNA: TGTGCCAGCAGCTTACAGGGATCCCGTTCACCCTACGAGCAGTACTTC
CDR3 protein: CASSLQGSRSPYEQYF

D gene: NA
clone size: NA
V gene: TRBV20-1
J gene: TRBJ1-1
CDR3 DNA: TGCAGTGCTAGAGGGGAGACGGCCACTGAAGCTTTCTTT
CDR3 protein: CSARGETATEAFF

D gene: NA
clone size: many
V gene: TRBV7-2
J gene: TRBJ2-3
CDR3 DNA: TGTGCCAGCAGCCTCCCCGACAGATCTACGCAGTATTTT
CDR3 protein: CASSLPDRSTQYF

D gene: NA
clone size: few
V gene: TRBV12-3/TRBV12-4
J gene: TRBJ2-1
CDR3 DNA: TGTGCCAGCAGTTTCGGGCCGACTTACCTCTACAATGAGCAGTTCTTC
CDR3 protein: CASSFGPTYLYNEQFF

D gene: NA
clone size: few
V gene: TRBV7-2
J gene: TRBJ2-6
CDR3 DNA: TGTGCCAGCAGCAAACGGGGCCCTGGGGCCAACGTCCTGACTTTC
CDR3 protein: CASSKRGPGANVLTF

D gene: NA
clone size: NA
V gene: TRBV15
J gene: TRBJ2-1
CDR3 DNA: TGTGCCACCAGCGGACTATCCTACAATGAGCAGTTCTTC
CDR3 protein: CATSGLSYNEQFF

D gene: TRBD1
clone size: few
V gene: TRBV20-1
J gene: TRBJ1-2
CDR3 DNA: TGCAGTGCCCCACTCGACAGGGAAAGCTATGGCTACACCTTC
CDR3 protein: CSAPLDRESYGYTF

D gene: NA
clone size: few
V gene: TRBV6-5
J gene: TRBJ1-2
CDR3 DNA: TGTGCCAGCAGTTACTCAGGGGGACATGGCTACACCTTC
CDR3 protein: CASSYSGGHGYTF

D gene: NA
clone size: NA
V gene: TRBV5-1
J gene: TRBJ1-6
CDR3 DNA: TGCGCCAGCAGCTTCTTAGACAAACTAAATTCACCCCTCCACTTT
CDR3 protein: CASSFLDKLNSPLHF

D gene: NA
clone size: many
V gene: TRBV6-1
J gene: TRBJ1-1
CDR3 DNA: TGTGCCAGCAGACCTAGCCCCTATTCTAACACTGAAGCTTTCTTT
CDR3 protein: CASRPSPYSNTEAFF

D gene: TRBD1
clone size: few
V gene: TRBV15
J gene: TRBJ2-7
CDR3 DNA: TGTGCCACCAGCAGAGCCAAAGGACAGGGTCCCCCCTACGAGCAGTACTTC
CDR3 protein: CATSRAKGQGPPYEQYF

D gene: TRBD1
clone size: few
V gene: TRBV12-3/TRBV12-4
J gene: TRBJ2-5
CDR3 DNA: TGTGCCAGCAGTTTACTCGTGGGGACAGGGACCCAGTACTTC
CDR3 protein: CASSLLVGTGTQYF

D gene: NA
clone size: NA
V gene: TRBV12-3/TRBV12-4
J gene: TRBJ2-1
CDR3 DNA: TGTGCCAGCAGCCCGTCAGGACAGCAATACAATGAGCAGTTCTTC
CDR3 protein: CASSPSGQQYNEQFF

D gene: NA
clone size: NA
V gene: TRBV6-5
J gene: TRBJ1-6
CDR3 DNA: TGTGCCAGCAGTTTGACTCAGGAGAACCCCGTTGGCCCCCTCCACTTT
CDR3 protein: CASSLTQENPVGPLHF

D gene: NA
clone size: NA
V gene: TRBV12-3/TRBV12-4
J gene: TRBJ2-7
CDR3 DNA: TGTGCCAGCAGTCGGTCCGGGTCCTACGAGCAGTACTTC
CDR3 protein: CASSRSGSYEQYF

D gene: NA
clone size: once
V gene: TRBV6-1
J gene: TRBJ2-1
CDR3 DNA: TGTGCCAGCAGTCCCCTCGACAATCTTAGACGGGACAATGAGCAGTTCTTC
CDR3 protein: CASSPLDNLRRDNEQFF

D gene: NA
clone size: many
V gene: TRBV10-2
J gene: TRBJ2-3
CDR3 DNA: TGCGCCAGCAATAGGGGGGCCGGCACAGATACGCAGTATTTT
CDR3 protein: CASNRGAGTDTQYF

D gene: NA
clone size: many
V gene: TRBV20-1
J gene: TRBJ1-1
CDR3 DNA: TGCAGTGCTAGGCGAGATGCGCTGAACACTGAAGCTTTCTTT
CDR3 protein: CSARRDALNTEAFF

D gene: NA
clone size: few
V gene: TRBV5-1
J gene: TRBJ2-1
CDR3 DNA: TGCGCCAGCAGCGATGTAAGGAGACCCTACAATGAGCAGTTCTTC
CDR3 protein: CASSDVRRPYNEQFF